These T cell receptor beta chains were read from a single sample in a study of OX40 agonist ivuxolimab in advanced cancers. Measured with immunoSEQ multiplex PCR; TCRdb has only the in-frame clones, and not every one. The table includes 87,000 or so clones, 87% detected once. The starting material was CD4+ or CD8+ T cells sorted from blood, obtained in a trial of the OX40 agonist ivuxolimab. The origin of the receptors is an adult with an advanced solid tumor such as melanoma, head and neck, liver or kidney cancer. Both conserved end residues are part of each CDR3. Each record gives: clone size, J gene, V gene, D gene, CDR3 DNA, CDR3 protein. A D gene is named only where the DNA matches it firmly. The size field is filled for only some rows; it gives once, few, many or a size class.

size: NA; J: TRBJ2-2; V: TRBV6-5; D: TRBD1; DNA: TGTGCCAGCAGCCGGGACAGGGCTACCGGGGAGCTGTTTTTT; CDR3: CASSRDRATGELFF
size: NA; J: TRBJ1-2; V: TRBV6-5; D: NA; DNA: TGTGCCACCCTTCAAGGGGTCGGCTACACCTTC; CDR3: CATLQGVGYTF
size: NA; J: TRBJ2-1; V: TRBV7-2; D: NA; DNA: TGTGCCAGCAGCTTAGATCAGGGTACACAGTTCTTC; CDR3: CASSLDQGTQFF
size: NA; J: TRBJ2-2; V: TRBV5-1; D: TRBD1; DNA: TGCGCCAGCAGCTTAGGACAGGGGGCAACCGGGGAGCTGTTTTTT; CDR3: CASSLGQGATGELFF
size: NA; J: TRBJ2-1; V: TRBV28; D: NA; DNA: TGTGCCAGCAGTCCTTACAATGAGCAGTTCTTC; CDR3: CASSPYNEQFF
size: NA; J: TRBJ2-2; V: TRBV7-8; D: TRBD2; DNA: TGTGCCAGCAGCCCTGGGGGGAGGGTGAACACCGGGGAGCTGTTTTTT; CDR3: CASSPGGRVNTGELFF
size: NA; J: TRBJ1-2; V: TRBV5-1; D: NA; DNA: TGCGCCAGCAGCACCGGGACCGCTAACTATGGCTACACCTTC; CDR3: CASSTGTANYGYTF
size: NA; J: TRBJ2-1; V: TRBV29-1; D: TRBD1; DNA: TGCAGCGTTGAGTCAGTGACAGGGGGCGCGGGGGGTGTTTTCAATGAGCAGTTCTTC; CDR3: CSVESVTGGAGGVFNEQFF
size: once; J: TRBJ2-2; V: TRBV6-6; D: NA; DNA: TGTGCCAGCAGCCCACGACAGACGTGGGACACCGGGGAGCTGTTTTTT; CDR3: CASSPRQTWDTGELFF
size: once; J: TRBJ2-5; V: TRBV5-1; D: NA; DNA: TGCGCCAGCAGCCCCTCCGGTGGCTCAACCTGGGAGACCCAGTACTTC; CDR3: CASSPSGGSTWETQYF
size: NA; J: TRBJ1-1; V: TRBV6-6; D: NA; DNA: TGTGCCAGTCACAGGGCTACGAGCACTGAAGCTTTCTTT; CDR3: CASHRATSTEAFF